This record covers a single T cell receptor (beta chain). The ends lost 2 bases at V and 5 bases at J; junction bases unmatched: 8. CDR1 is SGHRS, CDR2 YFSETQ, per germline. This CDR3 region has 15 residues. The data stem from a study of cytomegalovirus exposure and HLA in healthy donors. The PCR ran on 60 Vbeta and 13 Jbeta primers. The data were produced by immunoSEQ multiplex PCR, yet TCRdb's version contains in-frame clones alone and is incomplete. The table lists about 140,000 clones, around 78% of them singletons. The sequencing sample was made of PBMCs. The origin of this receptor is a woman aged 40 to 50 in good health and CMV-seropositive. This chain links TRBV5-1 with TRBJ2-7; 9 bases match TRBD1. As DNA, the CDR3 is TGCGCCAGCAGCTTTTTTGGACAGGGGCTCAACGAGCAGTACTTC. It specifies CASSFFGQGLNEQYF.